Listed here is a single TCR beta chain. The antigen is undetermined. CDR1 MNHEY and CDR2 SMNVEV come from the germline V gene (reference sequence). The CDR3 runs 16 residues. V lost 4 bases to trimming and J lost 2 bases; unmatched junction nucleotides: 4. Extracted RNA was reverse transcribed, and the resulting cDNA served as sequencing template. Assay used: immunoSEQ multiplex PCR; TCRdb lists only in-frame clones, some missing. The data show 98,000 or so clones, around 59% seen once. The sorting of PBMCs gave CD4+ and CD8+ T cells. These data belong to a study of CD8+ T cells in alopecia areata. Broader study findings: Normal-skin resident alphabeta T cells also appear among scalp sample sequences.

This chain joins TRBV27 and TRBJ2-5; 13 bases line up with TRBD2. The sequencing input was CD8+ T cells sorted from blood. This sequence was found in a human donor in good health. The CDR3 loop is CASSSGLAGWQETQYF. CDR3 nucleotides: TGTGCCAGCAGTTCGGGACTAGCGGGGTGGCAAGAGACCCAGTACTTC.